This is a list of T cell receptor beta chains from one sample in a study of blood T cell repertoires in COVID-19. Repertoires were generated with immunoSEQ multiplex PCR, while TCRdb's copy carries only in-frame clones and drops some. The sample shows tens of thousands of clones, 75% to 85% of them seen only once. The sample taken for sequencing was peripheral blood. Source of these receptors: a human donor in a cohort sampled during active COVID-19. CDR3s include the opening cysteine and the closing phenylalanine or tryptophan. A D gene is named only where the DNA matches it firmly. Not all rows give a size; the values are once, few, many and, for expanded clones, a class.

CASSLRGTSYEQYF	TGTGCCAGCAGCTTGAGGGGGACCTCCTACGAGCAGTACTTC	.	TRBV5-8	TRBJ2-7	.
CASSPRGGGTEAFF	TGTGCCAGCTCACCCCGGGGGGGTGGCACTGAAGCTTTCTTT	.	TRBV18	TRBJ1-1	.
CASSLRETQYF	TGCGCCAGCAGCCTCAGAGAGACCCAGTACTTC	once	TRBV4-1	TRBJ2-5	.
CASSLYRGGTTDTQYF	TGCGCCAGCAGCTTGTACAGGGGAGGAACCACAGATACGCAGTATTTT	.	TRBV5-1	TRBJ2-3	.
CASREAGGLETQYF	TGTGCCAGCAGGGAGGCGGGGGGGCTGGAGACCCAGTACTTC	.	TRBV7-8	TRBJ2-5	TRBD2
CASSFRVQGVTGELFF	TGTGCCAGCAGTTTTAGGGTGCAGGGGGTTACTGGGGAGCTGTTTTTT	.	TRBV6-5	TRBJ2-2	TRBD1
CASSEGQRVGIQYF	TGTGCCAGCAGCGAGGGACAGAGGGTGGGCATTCAGTACTTC	few	TRBV2	TRBJ2-4	TRBD1
CASSQTSGGARYQQYF	TGTGCCAGCAGTCAGACTAGCGGGGGGGCCCGTTACCAGCAGTACTTC	.	TRBV6-6	TRBJ2-7	TRBD2
CASSSRNYNQPQHF	TGTGCCAGCAGTTCTAGGAACTACAATCAGCCCCAGCATTTT	.	TRBV6-6	TRBJ1-5	.
CASSTQGPTDTQYF	TGTGCCAGTAGTACCCAGGGCCCCACAGATACGCAGTATTTT	.	TRBV19	TRBJ2-3	.
CASTKPGGTGELFF	TGTGCCAGCACCAAACCCGGCGGGACCGGGGAGCTGTTTTTT	.	TRBV6-5	TRBJ2-2	.
CASSTLDRGGTGELFF	TGCGCCAGCAGCACTCTGGACAGGGGAGGGACCGGGGAGCTGTTTTTT	.	TRBV5-1	TRBJ2-2	TRBD1
CASSSTSGLTDTQYF	TGTGCCAGCAGTTCTACTAGCGGGCTCACAGATACGCAGTATTTT	few	TRBV28	TRBJ2-3	TRBD2
CASSHRYTEAFF	TGTGCCAGCAGCCATAGATACACTGAAGCTTTCTTT	.	TRBV7-2	TRBJ1-1	.
CAWGARQGTNSPLHF	TGTGCCTGGGGGGCGAGACAGGGAACGAATTCACCCCTCCACTTT	.	TRBV30	TRBJ1-6	TRBD1
CATSRGQGPTYGYTF	TGTGCCACCAGCAGAGGACAGGGGCCCACCTATGGCTACACCTTC	few	TRBV15	TRBJ1-2	TRBD1
CATSDKGAVGELFF	TGTGCCACCAGTGACAAGGGGGCGGTCGGGGAGCTGTTTTTT	.	TRBV24-1	TRBJ2-2	TRBD1
CASSTGTGGKRELFF	TGTGCCAGCAGCACTGGGACAGGGGGCAAAAGGGAGCTGTTTTTT	once	TRBV7-2	TRBJ2-2	TRBD1
CASSFHRIASPLHF	TGTGCCAGCAGTTTTCACAGGATTGCTTCACCCCTCCACTTT	few	TRBV28	TRBJ1-6	.
CASSLGTGYQPQHF	TGTGCCAGCAGCTTGGGGACAGGGTATCAGCCCCAGCATTTT	.	TRBV5-5	TRBJ1-5	TRBD1
CAWSTGTAYNEQFF	TGTGCCTGGAGTACCGGGACAGCCTACAATGAGCAGTTCTTC	.	TRBV30	TRBJ2-1	TRBD1
CAISEAGTSGELFF	TGTGCCATCAGTGAGGCAGGGACATCCGGGGAGCTGTTTTTT	.	TRBV10-3	TRBJ2-2	.
CASSDRSVYNEQFF	TGTGCCAGCAGTGACCGGTCCGTGTACAATGAGCAGTTCTTC	.	TRBV6-1	TRBJ2-1	.
CASSLARHQGDTEAFF	TGTGCCAGCAGCTTGGCTAGACATCAGGGGGACACTGAAGCTTTCTTT	.	TRBV5-4	TRBJ1-1	TRBD1